This passage covers 15 T cell receptor beta chains from one sample sequenced in a study of blood T cell repertoires in COVID-19. The assay was immunoSEQ multiplex PCR, and TCRdb's table has in-frame clones only and misses some. The table lists tens of thousands of clones, roughly 94% of them singletons. Sequences were obtained from peripheral blood. These receptors came from a human donor with active COVID-19. The donor label of this sample is uncertain.

V usage is TRBV29-1 and J usage is TRBJ2-7; 7 nucleotides agree with TRBD2. The CDR3 loop spans 14 amino acids. CDR1 and CDR2 (germline): SQVTM, ANQGSEA. Losses at the gene ends were 6 bases for V and 2 bases for J; bases not matched to a gene: 10. CDR3 protein: CSVGLGGRTYEQYF. In DNA, the CDR3 is TGCAGCGTGGGGCTGGGAGGGAGAACCTACGAGCAGTACTTC.

The J gene is TRBJ2-7, the V gene TRBV28; D is uncertain. Per the germline V gene, CDR1 is MDHEN and CDR2 is SYDVKM. Trimming took 6 bases from V and 4 from J, leaving 10 bases between them. The CDR3 loop spans 12 amino acids. For the CDR3, the DNA is TGTGCCAGCAGGAAGAGTTGGTACGAGCAGTACTTC. Residues: CASRKSWYEQYF.

This clone was detected once. The rearrangement joins TRBV7-9 to TRBJ2-5; 7 bases are a match to TRBD1. The CDR3 sequence is 14 residues long. V lost 4 bases, J lost 5 bases, and 7 bases stayed unmatched. Germline CDR1 SEHNR, CDR2 FQNEAQ (reference sequence). The CDR3 region is CASSSSGGDETQYF. The DNA of the CDR3 is TGTGCCAGCAGCTCCTCAGGGGGTGACGAGACCCAGTACTTC.

The chain carries TRBV5-1 and TRBJ2-7; 10 nucleotides line up with TRBD1. CDR1 SGHRS and CDR2 YFSETQ come from the germline V gene. The V segment lost 2 bases and the J segment 6 bases; nucleotides outside the gene matches: 5. There are 14 residues in the CDR3. In DNA form, the CDR3 reads TGCGCCAGCAGCTTCCGGGACAGGGGTCTCGAGCAGTACTTC. Translating gives CASSFRDRGLEQYF. The full variable domain, completed using reference TRBV5-1 and TRBJ2-7, is KAGVTQTPRYLIKTRGQQVTLSCSPISGHRSVSWYQQTPGQGLQFLFEYFSETQRNKGNFPGRFSGRQFSNSRSEMNVSTLELGDSALYLCASSFRDRGLEQYFGPGTRLTVT.

The gene calls are TRBV6-5 and TRBJ2-1; 7 positions agree with TRBD1. V shed 5 bases and J 10 bases; nucleotides not matched to a gene: 5. Per the germline V gene, CDR1 is MNHEY and CDR2 is SVGAGI. The CDR3 spans 12 residues. Here the CDR3 DNA reads TGTGCCAGCAGTCCTTACAGGGGAGAGCAGTTCTTC. Encoded protein: CASSPYRGEQFF.

The sample holds one count of this clone. The chain links TRBV20-1 to TRBJ1-1; 10 positions agree with TRBD1. CDR3 length: 18 residues. The V and J ends lost 3 bases and 1 base, in that order; junction bases with no gene match: 14. The V gene's germline CDR1 is DFQATT and CDR2 SNEGSKA (reference sequence). The CDR3 protein is CSASEPLTGGLRNTEAFF. In nucleotides, the CDR3 is TGCAGTGCTAGTGAACCCCTGACAGGGGGCTTAAGGAACACTGAAGCTTTCTTT.

CDR3 nucleotide sequence: TGTGCCAGCAGATCGGGGGAGTACCCCACCTACGAGCAGTACTTC. Protein: CASRSGEYPTYEQYF. This chain links TRBV27 with TRBJ2-7; TRBD2 is a possible D gene (6 bases). The CDR3 has 15 amino acids. The ends were cut back, 6 bases at V and 2 bases at J, with 17 bases in the middle. CDR1 is MNHEY and CDR2 is SMNVEV in the germline V gene (reference sequence).

On this clone: The junction differs from germline at one of its ends, possibly a read error. The chain is built from TRBV2 and TRBJ2-1; D gene ambiguous. The CDR3 runs 11 residues. Germline V gives CDR1 SNHLY, CDR2 FYNNEI. The CDR3 nucleotides are TGTGCCAGCAGCCTGTACACTGAGCAGTTCTTC. Translation: CASSLYTEQFF.

This clone was detected once. The chain employs TRBV28 and TRBJ2-4; D call uncertain. The CDR3 is 14 amino acids. V lost 5 bases and J lost 0, with 8 bases in between. The germline gives CDR1 MDHEN, CDR2 SYDVKM. The CDR3 here is CASSPGGAKNIQYF. CDR3 DNA sequence: TGTGCCAGCAGTCCGGGTGGAGCCAAAAACATTCAGTACTTC.

V gene TRBV2 combines with J gene TRBJ2-2; 9 bases agree with TRBD2. The CDR3 runs 19 residues. Germline-derived CDR1 and CDR2 are SNHLY and FYNNEI. V was pared by 5 bases and J by 0 bases, with 13 bases of the junction left unmatched. The CDR3 loop is CASSWIVSRGGPNTGELFF. CDR3 nucleotide sequence: TGTGCCAGCAGTTGGATTGTCTCGCGGGGGGGCCCGAACACCGGGGAGCTGTTTTTT. Using reference TRBV2 and TRBJ2-2 for the parts outside the CDR3, the full variable domain is EPEVTQTPSHQVTQMGQEVILRCVPISNHLYFYWYRQILGQKVEFLVSFYNNEISEKSEIFDDQFSVERPDGSNFTLKIRSTKLEDSAMYFCASSWIVSRGGPNTGELFFGEGSRLTVL.

This rearrangement joins TRBV7-8 to TRBJ2-2; D is unclear. Trimming cost V 3 bases and J 5 bases, with 10 bases left between them. CDR3 size: 14 residues. Germline CDR1 and CDR2: SGHVS and FQNEAQ. The CDR3 DNA reads as TGTGCCAGCAGCTTTGCAGGAAAAACCGGGGAGCTGTTTTTT. The encoded protein is CASSFAGKTGELFF.

The gene calls are TRBV19 and TRBJ2-1; weak D call: TRBD2 (5 bases). Trimming pared 5 bases from V and 1 base from J, leaving 15 bases between. CDR1 LNHDA and CDR2 SQIVND come from the germline V gene (reference sequence). The CDR3 is 16 amino acids. The CDR3: CASSATISISYNEQFF. The CDR3 DNA reads TGTGCCAGTAGTGCGACTATATCGATATCCTACAATGAGCAGTTCTTC.

The rearrangement joins TRBV13 to TRBJ1-1; 7 bases fit TRBD1. The CDR3 has 17 residues. With 4 bases clipped from V and 0 bases from J, the junction kept 11 bases outside the gene matches. CDR1 and CDR2 (germline): PRHDT, FYEKMQ (reference sequence). CDR3 bases: TGTGCCAGCAGCTCAAAACGGACAGGCCTTATGAACACTGAAGCTTTCTTT. Its translation: CASSSKRTGLMNTEAFF.

CDR3: CASSQGDNQPQHF. The CDR3 DNA sequence: TGTGCCAGCAGTCAGGGGGACAATCAGCCCCAGCATTTT. This chain links TRBV6-2 or TRBV6-3 with TRBJ1-5, with 7 bases aligning to TRBD1. There are 13 residues in the CDR3. Germline lookup yields CDR1 MNHEY and CDR2 SVGEGT. V was pared by 5 bases and J by 3 bases, with 1 base of the junction left unmatched.

J is TRBJ2-1 and V is TRBV19; 8 nucleotides line up with TRBD1. This CDR3 has 16 amino acids. The germline V gene encodes CDR1 LNHDA and CDR2 SQIVND (reference sequence). With V trimmed by 4 bases and J by 5 bases, 10 bases remained unmatched. CDR3 sequence reads: CASSKRQGMTHNEQFF. CDR3 bases: TGTGCCAGTAGTAAAAGACAGGGGATGACGCACAATGAGCAGTTCTTC.